This TCR beta chain emerged from a study of T cells in Graves' hyperthyroidism and ophthalmopathy. Study-wide results and caveats: Blood also contained most expanded thyroid clonotypes above 0.001.

RNA transcripts were the template for amplifying TCR beta CDR3 regions. A first-round RT-PCR of the TCR CDR3 used the HTBI primer set. One entry per CDR3 protein, called by TCRdb with MiXCR from the multiplex PCR reads. The repertoire consists of 400,000 to 550,000 distinct CDR3 sequences, with approximately 25% occurring once and the leading ten covering roughly 10%. V dropped 2 bases and J dropped 4 bases, with 12 bases sitting between them. The germline gives CDR1 SNHLY, CDR2 FYNNEI. This CDR3 comprises 15 residues. Every diagnosis used clinical symptoms, serum thyroxine and TRAb, thyroid ultrasound and orbital computed tomography. This clonotype occurred many times. The antigen is not known.

The sequenced sample was blood. The receptor was derived from a woman aged 25 to 45 with Graves' ophthalmopathy. The V call is TRBV2, the J call TRBJ1-3; perhaps TRBD1 as D (5 bases). CDR3: CASSELRDPGNTIYF. DNA for the CDR3: TGTGCCAGCAGTGAATTACGGGACCCAGGAAACACCATATATTTT. Looking up the rest from reference TRBV2 and TRBJ1-3 gives the full variable domain: EPEVTQTPSHQVTQMGQEVILRCVPISNHLYFYWYRQILGQKVEFLVSFYNNEISEKSEIFDDQFSVERPDGSNFTLKIRSTKLEDSAMYFCASSELRDPGNTIYFGEGSWLTVV.